A selection of T cell receptor beta chains follows, all from one sample in a study of T cell clonotyping in hematopoietic cell transplantation. TCRdb's copy holds only in-frame clones and misses some; the assay was immunoSEQ multiplex PCR. This table holds a few thousand clones, just under 90% found once. The material was peripheral blood mononuclear cells, obtained 100 days after allogeneic stem cell transplant. These receptors were taken from an older male patient who had an allogeneic stem cell transplant from an unrelated donor, so T cells may come from the graft donor. Some clones in this sample may be carry-over from other donors' samples. Both conserved end residues are part of each CDR3. The order of the fields is D gene, V gene, clone size, J gene, CDR3 protein, CDR3 DNA. The D gene is left open where the match is weak. Expanded clones get a size class; other rows say once, few or many, or leave the size out.

D gene: NA
V gene: TRBV5-4
clone size: NA
J gene: TRBJ2-5
CDR3 protein: CASSRTDVPGETQYF
CDR3 DNA: TGTGCCAGCAGCAGAACGGACGTCCCGGGGGAGACCCAGTACTTC

D gene: TRBD1
V gene: TRBV7-2
clone size: NA
J gene: TRBJ1-2
CDR3 protein: CASSLGTGDYGYTF
CDR3 DNA: TGTGCCAGCAGCTTAGGGACAGGGGACTATGGCTACACCTTC

D gene: TRBD2
V gene: TRBV19
clone size: once
J gene: TRBJ2-3
CDR3 protein: CASGLAGDTDTQYF
CDR3 DNA: TGTGCCAGCGGACTAGCGGGAGATACAGATACGCAGTATTTT

D gene: NA
V gene: TRBV27
clone size: NA
J gene: TRBJ1-1
CDR3 protein: CASSLFRGSFLAEAFF
CDR3 DNA: TGTGCCAGCAGTTTGTTCCGCGGTAGCTTTTTGGCTGAAGCTTTCTTT

D gene: NA
V gene: TRBV30
clone size: NA
J gene: TRBJ2-1
CDR3 protein: CAWTGDTYNEQFF
CDR3 DNA: TGTGCCTGGACAGGTGACACCTACAATGAGCAGTTCTTC

D gene: NA
V gene: TRBV30
clone size: NA
J gene: TRBJ1-1
CDR3 protein: CAWQPGFMNTEAFF
CDR3 DNA: TGTGCCTGGCAGCCAGGGTTCATGAACACTGAAGCTTTCTTT

D gene: NA
V gene: TRBV28
clone size: NA
J gene: TRBJ2-7
CDR3 protein: CASTLIGSSYEQYF
CDR3 DNA: TGTGCCAGCACCCTTATAGGGAGCTCCTACGAGCAGTACTTC

D gene: TRBD2
V gene: TRBV7-9
clone size: NA
J gene: TRBJ2-3
CDR3 protein: CASSFISGDTQYF
CDR3 DNA: TGTGCCAGCAGCTTCATTAGCGGGGATACGCAGTATTTT

D gene: NA
V gene: TRBV5-4
clone size: NA
J gene: TRBJ2-5
CDR3 protein: CASSLEGGRQETQYF
CDR3 DNA: TGTGCCAGCAGCTTGGAAGGCGGCAGACAAGAGACCCAGTACTTC

D gene: NA
V gene: TRBV28
clone size: NA
J gene: TRBJ1-2
CDR3 protein: CASSVPRGMSARSGYTF
CDR3 DNA: TGTGCCAGCAGTGTCCCCCGGGGAATGTCGGCCCGTTCTGGCTACACCTTC

D gene: TRBD1
V gene: TRBV6-5
clone size: NA
J gene: TRBJ2-6
CDR3 protein: CVAGGVVAGANVLTF
CDR3 DNA: TGTGTCGCAGGGGGAGTCGTAGCTGGGGCCAACGTCCTGACTTTC

D gene: NA
V gene: TRBV7-9
clone size: NA
J gene: TRBJ1-2
CDR3 protein: CASSFRSANYGYTF
CDR3 DNA: TGTGCCAGCAGCTTTAGATCGGCTAACTATGGCTACACCTTC

D gene: TRBD2
V gene: TRBV19
clone size: NA
J gene: TRBJ2-3
CDR3 protein: CASSILTSGGTDTQYF
CDR3 DNA: TGTGCCAGTAGTATTTTGACTAGCGGGGGCACAGATACGCAGTATTTT

D gene: TRBD2
V gene: TRBV27
clone size: NA
J gene: TRBJ2-3
CDR3 protein: CASSYLSASGFTDTQYF
CDR3 DNA: TGTGCCAGCAGTTACCTCTCCGCTAGCGGCTTCACAGATACGCAGTATTTT

D gene: TRBD1
V gene: TRBV7-2
clone size: NA
J gene: TRBJ1-1
CDR3 protein: CASSPGQVKAFF
CDR3 DNA: TGTGCCAGCAGCCCCGGACAGGTCAAAGCTTTCTTT

D gene: TRBD1
V gene: TRBV6-1
clone size: NA
J gene: TRBJ2-1
CDR3 protein: CASSGQGPSSYNEQFF
CDR3 DNA: TGTGCCAGCAGTGGACAGGGGCCTAGCTCCTACAATGAGCAGTTCTTC

D gene: NA
V gene: TRBV5-6
clone size: NA
J gene: TRBJ2-7
CDR3 protein: CASTADANEQYF
CDR3 DNA: TGTGCCAGCACCGCGGACGCCAACGAGCAGTACTTC

D gene: NA
V gene: TRBV7-3
clone size: NA
J gene: TRBJ2-7
CDR3 protein: CASSLEVGYEQYF
CDR3 DNA: TGTGCCAGCAGCTTAGAGGTTGGCTACGAGCAGTACTTC

D gene: NA
V gene: TRBV30
clone size: NA
J gene: TRBJ2-7
CDR3 protein: CAWSGDSRVYEQYF
CDR3 DNA: TGTGCCTGGAGTGGAGATAGTAGGGTCTACGAGCAGTACTTC

D gene: NA
V gene: TRBV30
clone size: NA
J gene: TRBJ1-1
CDR3 protein: CAWEIDSTEAFF
CDR3 DNA: TGTGCCTGGGAGATCGATAGCACTGAAGCTTTCTTT

D gene: NA
V gene: TRBV5-6
clone size: NA
J gene: TRBJ2-7
CDR3 protein: CASSAFGQNLYEQYF
CDR3 DNA: TGTGCCAGCAGCGCATTTGGGCAGAATCTTTACGAGCAGTACTTC

D gene: NA
V gene: TRBV28
clone size: NA
J gene: TRBJ2-3
CDR3 protein: CASSISTSPTDTQYF
CDR3 DNA: TGTGCCAGCAGTATTAGCACCTCCCCCACAGATACGCAGTATTTT

D gene: TRBD2
V gene: TRBV27
clone size: NA
J gene: TRBJ2-5
CDR3 protein: CASSSPGLATTQYF
CDR3 DNA: TGTGCCAGCAGTTCCCCGGGACTAGCGACGACCCAGTACTTC

D gene: NA
V gene: TRBV2
clone size: NA
J gene: TRBJ1-5
CDR3 protein: CASSRQLDQPQHF
CDR3 DNA: TGTGCCAGCAGTAGACAATTGGATCAGCCCCAGCATTTT

D gene: NA
V gene: TRBV10-3
clone size: once
J gene: TRBJ1-1
CDR3 protein: CAIGAFGDTEAFF
CDR3 DNA: TGTGCCATCGGGGCCTTCGGAGACACTGAAGCTTTCTTT

D gene: NA
V gene: TRBV4-3
clone size: NA
J gene: TRBJ1-4
CDR3 protein: CASSPGQPNEKLFF
CDR3 DNA: TGCGCCAGCAGCCCCGGACAGCCGAATGAAAAACTGTTTTTT

D gene: NA
V gene: TRBV4-1
clone size: NA
J gene: TRBJ2-7
CDR3 protein: CASSHPGRYEQYF
CDR3 DNA: TGCGCCAGCAGCCACCCGGGGCGCTACGAGCAGTACTTC

D gene: NA
V gene: TRBV25-1
clone size: NA
J gene: TRBJ2-1
CDR3 protein: CASSEGRHSYNEQFF
CDR3 DNA: TGTGCCAGCAGTGAGGGTAGACACTCCTACAATGAGCAGTTCTTC

D gene: TRBD1
V gene: TRBV4-2
clone size: NA
J gene: TRBJ1-5
CDR3 protein: CASSQDRPDRLLANQPQHF
CDR3 DNA: TGTGCCAGCAGCCAAGATCGCCCGGACAGGCTCCTAGCAAATCAGCCCCAGCATTTT

D gene: NA
V gene: TRBV7-9
clone size: NA
J gene: TRBJ2-5
CDR3 protein: CASSPPDSGPGAQYF
CDR3 DNA: TGTGCCAGCAGCCCCCCAGACTCCGGCCCAGGGGCCCAGTACTTC

D gene: NA
V gene: TRBV2
clone size: NA
J gene: TRBJ2-5
CDR3 protein: CASSELVAPQYF
CDR3 DNA: TGTGCCAGCAGTGAGTTGGTCGCGCCCCAGTACTTC

D gene: NA
V gene: TRBV6-6
clone size: NA
J gene: TRBJ2-5
CDR3 protein: CASSYGQRETQYF
CDR3 DNA: TGTGCCAGCAGTTACGGCCAGCGAGAGACCCAGTACTTC

D gene: NA
V gene: TRBV28
clone size: NA
J gene: TRBJ1-1
CDR3 protein: CASSPFKNTEAFF
CDR3 DNA: TGTGCCAGCAGCCCCTTTAAGAACACTGAAGCTTTCTTT

D gene: TRBD2
V gene: TRBV5-5
clone size: NA
J gene: TRBJ2-7
CDR3 protein: CASSLRVSGRGEQYF
CDR3 DNA: TGTGCCAGCAGCTTGCGCGTCAGCGGGAGGGGGGAGCAGTACTTC

D gene: NA
V gene: TRBV5-1
clone size: once
J gene: TRBJ1-2
CDR3 protein: CASRRSLSGDYGYTF
CDR3 DNA: TGCGCCAGCAGGCGTTCTCTCTCAGGGGACTATGGCTACACCTTC

D gene: NA
V gene: TRBV6-5
clone size: NA
J gene: TRBJ2-2
CDR3 protein: CASSYYPLGTGELFF
CDR3 DNA: TGTGCCAGCAGTTACTACCCACTTGGCACCGGGGAGCTGTTTTTT